A single sample gave rise to the 15 T cell receptor beta chains below, sequenced in a study of blood T cell repertoires in COVID-19. The assay was immunoSEQ multiplex PCR, and TCRdb's table has in-frame clones only and misses some. Here the sample spans about 310,000 clones, 75% to 90% being singletons. Sequencing input: PBMCs or T cells enriched from blood (not recorded which). These receptors came from a man younger than 45 who had recovered from COVID-19.

V usage is TRBV7-3 and J usage is TRBJ2-3; possible D gene TRBD2, 5 bases. This CDR3 comprises 14 residues. From germline, CDR1 is SGHTA and CDR2 FQGTGA. V shed 3 bases and J shed 1 base, with 8 bases lying between them. Written as DNA, the CDR3 is TGTGCCAGCAGCTTTAGCGTCGGCACAGATACGCAGTATTTT. Its protein is CASSFSVGTDTQYF. Using reference TRBV7-3 and TRBJ2-3 for the parts outside the CDR3, the full variable domain is GAGVSQTPSNKVTEKGKYVELRCDPISGHTALYWYRQSLGQGPEFLIYFQGTGAADDSGLPNDRFFAVRPEGSVSTLKIQRTERGDSAVYLCASSFSVGTDTQYFGPGTRLTVL.

The V and J genes are TRBV2 and TRBJ1-3; no definite D call. The germline V gene encodes CDR1 SNHLY and CDR2 FYNNEI. The CDR3 is made up of 15 amino acids. Trimming left V 5 bases short and J 4 bases short, with 15 bases between. In DNA, the CDR3 is TGTGCCAGCAGTTTTGACCCATGGGAGGGAAACACCATATATTTT. Encoded protein: CASSFDPWEGNTIYF.

The CDR3 nucleotides are TGTGCCAGCAGCCTTCGAGGGACAGGGGAAAAACTGTTTTTT. Translating it yields CASSLRGTGEKLFF. The chain employs TRBV3-1 (or the pseudogene TRBV3-2) and TRBJ1-4; TRBD1 aligns across 9 bases. J gave up 8 bases and V 4 bases, and 5 bases lay outside the gene matches. Germline values: CDR1 LGHDT, CDR2 YNNKEL (reference sequence). This CDR3 spans 14 amino acids.

This chain joins TRBV6-5 and TRBJ1-2; a possible D gene is TRBD1 (6 bases). The CDR3 length is 14 residues. V lost 0 bases, J lost 7 bases, and 12 bases lay in between. Germline V gene lookup returns CDR1 MNHEY and CDR2 SVGAGI. Here the CDR3 DNA reads TGTGCCAGCAGTTACTCGAGGGGGAGCGGTGGCTACACCTTC. Amino acids: CASSYSRGSGGYTF.

The rearrangement uses TRBV5-1 and TRBJ1-4; 9 nucleotides line up with TRBD1. Germline V gives CDR1 SGHRS, CDR2 YFSETQ. V trimming: 1 base; J trimming: 5 bases; junction bases outside the gene matches: 3. The CDR3 loop spans 15 amino acids. The CDR3 region is CASSLWDRANEKLFF. DNA of the CDR3: TGCGCCAGCAGCTTGTGGGACAGGGCGAATGAAAAACTGTTTTTT.

This clone appeared once. The J gene is TRBJ1-2, the V gene TRBV6-5, with D tentatively TRBD1 (6 bases). V lost 0 bases, J lost 8 bases, and 16 bases lay in between. The germline CDR1 and CDR2 sequences are MNHEY and SVGAGI. This CDR3 region has 15 residues. DNA of the CDR3: TGTGCCAGCAGTTACTCGAATCAGGGGTGGGGAGGCTACACCTTC. Translated: CASSYSNQGWGGYTF.

The V and J genes are TRBV9 and TRBJ1-2; tentatively, D is TRBD1 (5 bases). This CDR3 is built from 14 residues. Trimming removed 4 bases at V and 4 bases at J, with 14 bases between. The V gene's germline CDR1 is SGDLS and CDR2 YYNGEE. This CDR3 reads CASSPDGTLYGYTF. CDR3 in DNA: TGTGCCAGCAGCCCCGACGGGACTCTCTATGGCTACACCTTC.

This clone has only a few counts. The chain uses TRBV21-1 and TRBJ1-5. TRBV21-1 is termed a pseudogene. The CDR3 covers 18 residues. The CDR3 DNA follows: TGTGCCAGCAGCAAAGCGCTGAGAAAGAGGGATAGCAATCAGCCCCAGCATTTT. Translated, it gives CASSKALRKRDSNQPQHF.

V is TRBV5-4 and J is TRBJ1-2, with 12 bases that match TRBD1. Germline V lookup: CDR1 SGHNT, CDR2 YYREEE (reference sequence). CDR3 size: 16 residues. The junction had 9 bases not matched to a gene; V was cut back by 4 bases and J by 5 bases. DNA for the CDR3: TGTGCCAGCAGCCCCACCGGGACAGGGGGCCGTTATGGCTACACCTTC. Protein: CASSPTGTGGRYGYTF.

This chain connects TRBV9 to TRBJ1-6; TRBD1 agrees at 7 bases. V was clipped by 3 bases and J by 5 bases; unmatched bases: 5. The CDR3 spans 15 residues. Germline lookup yields CDR1 SGDLS and CDR2 YYNGEE. The CDR3 coding sequence is TGTGCCAGCAGCGGAGGACAGGTGAATAATTCACCCCTCCACTTT. Translated: CASSGGQVNNSPLHF. The variable domain in full, completed from reference TRBV9 and TRBJ1-6, reads DSGVTQTPKHLITATGQRVTLRCSPRSGDLSVYWYQQSLDQGLQFLIQYYNGEERAKGNILERFSAQQFPDLHSELNLSSLELGDSALYFCASSGGQVNNSPLHFGNGTRLTVT.

V gene TRBV7-9 combines with J gene TRBJ1-4; 8 bases map to TRBD1. This CDR3 contains 15 residues. Germline loops: CDR1 SEHNR, CDR2 FQNEAQ (reference sequence). V trimming: 4 bases; J trimming: 8 bases; junction bases outside the gene matches: 9. The CDR3 DNA reads TGTGCCAGCAGCTATACAGGGGGAGGCGGCGAAAAACTGTTTTTT. Residues: CASSYTGGGGEKLFF.

This chain links TRBV29-1 with TRBJ2-5; 11 bases line up with TRBD2. CDR1 and CDR2 from the germline V gene are SQVTM and ANQGSEA. V gave up 1 base and J gave up 4 bases; unmatched junction bases: 5. The CDR3 sequence is 15 residues long. In nucleotides, the CDR3 is TGCAGCGTTGAAGCTAGCGGGGGGCCCCTAGAGACCCAGTACTTC. Protein product: CSVEASGGPLETQYF.

The rearrangement links TRBV5-6 to TRBJ2-1, with 10 positions matching TRBD1. The CDR3 is 17 residues long. Germline V gene data show CDR1 as SGHDT and CDR2 as YYEEEE. Losses at the gene ends were 4 bases for V and 6 bases for J; bases not matched to a gene: 13. The CDR3 bases are TGTGCCAGCAGCGTTGCAGTGTCGGGACAGGGGAGCAATGAGCAGTTCTTC. The encoded protein is CASSVAVSGQGSNEQFF.

This clone was picked up many times. The chain is built from TRBV2 and TRBJ2-7; TRBD1 matches 10 bases. The trim removed 6 bases at V and 2 bases at J, leaving 4 bases unmatched. From germline, CDR1 is SNHLY and CDR2 FYNNEI. This CDR3 is 14 amino acids long. The CDR3 region has the DNA TGTGCCAGCAGGACCGGGACAGGGGCCTACGAGCAGTACTTC. Protein sequence: CASRTGTGAYEQYF.

The V call is TRBV7-9, the J call TRBJ2-1; D call uncertain. This CDR3 has 14 residues. Germline CDR1 and CDR2: SEHNR and FQNEAQ (reference sequence). V was shortened by 7 bases and J by 3 bases, with 13 bases between the two germline ends. The CDR3 coding sequence is TGTGCCAGCACTCGGAGCAATCTCTACAATGAGCAGTTCTTC. Translation: CASTRSNLYNEQFF.